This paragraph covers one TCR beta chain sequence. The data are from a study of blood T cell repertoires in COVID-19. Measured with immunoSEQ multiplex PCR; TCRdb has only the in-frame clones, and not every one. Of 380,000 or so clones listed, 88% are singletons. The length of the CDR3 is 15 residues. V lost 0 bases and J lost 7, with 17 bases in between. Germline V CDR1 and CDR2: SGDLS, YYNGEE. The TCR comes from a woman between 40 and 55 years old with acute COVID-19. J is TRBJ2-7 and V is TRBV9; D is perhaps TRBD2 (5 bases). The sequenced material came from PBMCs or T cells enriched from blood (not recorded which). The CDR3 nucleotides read TGTGCCAGCAGCGTAGCCGGCAAGGAGGCGGATGAGCAGTACTTC. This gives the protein CASSVAGKEADEQYF.